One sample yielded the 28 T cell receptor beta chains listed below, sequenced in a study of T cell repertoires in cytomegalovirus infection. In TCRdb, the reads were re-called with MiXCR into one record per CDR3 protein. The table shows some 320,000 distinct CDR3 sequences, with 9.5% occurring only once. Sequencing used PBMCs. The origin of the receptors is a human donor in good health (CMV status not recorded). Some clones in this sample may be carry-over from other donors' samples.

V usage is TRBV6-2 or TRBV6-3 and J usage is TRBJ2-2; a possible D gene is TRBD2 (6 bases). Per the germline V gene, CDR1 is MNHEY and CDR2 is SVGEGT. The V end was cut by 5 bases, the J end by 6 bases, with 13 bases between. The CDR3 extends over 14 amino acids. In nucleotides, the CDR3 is TGTGCCAGCAGTCCGTCTCCTAGCGCCGGGGAGCTGTTTTTT. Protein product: CASSPSPSAGELFF.

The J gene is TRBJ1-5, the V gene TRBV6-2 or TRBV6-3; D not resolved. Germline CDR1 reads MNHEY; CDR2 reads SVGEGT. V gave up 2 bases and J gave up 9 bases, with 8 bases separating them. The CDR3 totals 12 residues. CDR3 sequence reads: CASSYKGGPQHF. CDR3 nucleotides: TGTGCCAGCAGTTACAAGGGTGGGCCCCAGCATTTT.

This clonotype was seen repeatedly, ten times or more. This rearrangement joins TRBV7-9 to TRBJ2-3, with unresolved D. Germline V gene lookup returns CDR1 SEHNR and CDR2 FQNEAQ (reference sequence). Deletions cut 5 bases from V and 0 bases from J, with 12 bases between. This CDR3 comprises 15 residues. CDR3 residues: CASSPPTLSTDTQYF. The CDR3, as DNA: TGTGCCAGCAGCCCACCGACGCTAAGCACAGATACGCAGTATTTT.

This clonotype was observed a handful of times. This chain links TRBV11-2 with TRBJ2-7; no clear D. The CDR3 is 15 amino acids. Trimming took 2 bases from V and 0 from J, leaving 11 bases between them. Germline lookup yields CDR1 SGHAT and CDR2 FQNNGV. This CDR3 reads CASSLSRLSSYEQYF. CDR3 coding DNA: TGTGCCAGCAGCTTAAGCAGGCTGAGCTCCTACGAGCAGTACTTC.

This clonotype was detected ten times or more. The CDR3 loop reads CASSPDPSTGRANSYNEQFF. CDR3 DNA: TGTGCCAGCAGCCCGGACCCTAGCACGGGGAGAGCCAACTCCTACAATGAGCAGTTCTTC. The chain links TRBV7-2 to TRBJ2-1; a weak D match, TRBD2 (5 bases). The V gene lost 5 bases and the J gene lost 0 bases, with 26 bases spanning the gap. This CDR3 has 20 residues. Per germline, CDR1 SGHTA and CDR2 FQGNSA.

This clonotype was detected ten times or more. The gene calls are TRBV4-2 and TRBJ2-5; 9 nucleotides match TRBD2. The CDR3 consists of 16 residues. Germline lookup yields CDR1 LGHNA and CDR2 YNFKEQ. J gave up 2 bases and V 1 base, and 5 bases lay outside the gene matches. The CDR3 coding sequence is TGTGCCAGCAGCCAAGTTGCGGGGGGGCCTCAAGAGACCCAGTACTTC. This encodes CASSQVAGGPQETQYF.

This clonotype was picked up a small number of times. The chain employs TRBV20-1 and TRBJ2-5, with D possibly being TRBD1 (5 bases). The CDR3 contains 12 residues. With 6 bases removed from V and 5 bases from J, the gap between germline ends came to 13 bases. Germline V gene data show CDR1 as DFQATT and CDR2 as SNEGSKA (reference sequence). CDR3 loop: CSAGPQGETQYF. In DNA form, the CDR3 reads TGCAGTGCCGGGCCCCAGGGTGAGACCCAGTACTTC.

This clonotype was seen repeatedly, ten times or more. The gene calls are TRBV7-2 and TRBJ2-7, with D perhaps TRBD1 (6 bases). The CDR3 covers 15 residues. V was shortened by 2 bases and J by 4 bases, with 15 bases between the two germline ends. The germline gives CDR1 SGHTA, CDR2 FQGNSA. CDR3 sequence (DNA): TGTGCCAGCAGCTTAAGCGTGGGGGCGCTATACGAGCAGTACTTC. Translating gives CASSLSVGALYEQYF.

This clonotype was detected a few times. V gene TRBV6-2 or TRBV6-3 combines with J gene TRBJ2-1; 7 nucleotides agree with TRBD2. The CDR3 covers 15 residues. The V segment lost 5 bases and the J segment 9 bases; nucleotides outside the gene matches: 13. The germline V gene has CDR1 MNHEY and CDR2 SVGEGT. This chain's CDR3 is CASSTFRSGGSEQFF. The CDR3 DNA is TGTGCCAGCAGTACCTTCAGGTCGGGGGGTTCTGAGCAGTTCTTC.

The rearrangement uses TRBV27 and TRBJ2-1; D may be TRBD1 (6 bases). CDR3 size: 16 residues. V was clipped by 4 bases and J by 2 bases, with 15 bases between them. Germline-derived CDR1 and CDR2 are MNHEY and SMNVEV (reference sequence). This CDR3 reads CASSSLSRGTYNEQFF. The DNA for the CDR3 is TGTGCCAGCAGTTCCCTGAGCAGGGGAACCTACAATGAGCAGTTCTTC.

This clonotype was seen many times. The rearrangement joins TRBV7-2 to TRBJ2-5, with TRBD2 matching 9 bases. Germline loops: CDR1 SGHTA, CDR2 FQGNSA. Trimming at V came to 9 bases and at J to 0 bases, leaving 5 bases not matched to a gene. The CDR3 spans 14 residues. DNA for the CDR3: TGTGCCAGTAGGAGCGGGAGGCACCAAGAGACCCAGTACTTC. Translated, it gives CASRSGRHQETQYF.

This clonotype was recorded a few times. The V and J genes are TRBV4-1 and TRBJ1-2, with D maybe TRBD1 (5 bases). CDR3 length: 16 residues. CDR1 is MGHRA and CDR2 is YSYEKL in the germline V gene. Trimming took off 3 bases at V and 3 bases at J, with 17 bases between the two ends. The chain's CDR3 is CASSQGFGGLDYGYTF. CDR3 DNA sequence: TGCGCCAGCAGCCAGGGGTTTGGGGGTCTGGACTATGGCTACACCTTC.

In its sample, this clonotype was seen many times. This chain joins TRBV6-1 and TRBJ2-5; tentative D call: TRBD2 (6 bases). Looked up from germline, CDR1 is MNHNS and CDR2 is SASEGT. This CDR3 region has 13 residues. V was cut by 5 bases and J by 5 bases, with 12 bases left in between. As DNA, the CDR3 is TGTGCCAGCAGTCCCCGCGGGGCCGAGACCCAGTACTTC. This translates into CASSPRGAETQYF.

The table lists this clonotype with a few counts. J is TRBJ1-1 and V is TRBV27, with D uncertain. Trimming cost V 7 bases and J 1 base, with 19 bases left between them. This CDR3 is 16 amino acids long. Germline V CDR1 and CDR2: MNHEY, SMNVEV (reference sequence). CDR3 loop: CASTPVAGFGNTEAFF. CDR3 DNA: TGTGCCAGCACCCCCGTAGCCGGGTTTGGGAACACTGAAGCTTTCTTT.

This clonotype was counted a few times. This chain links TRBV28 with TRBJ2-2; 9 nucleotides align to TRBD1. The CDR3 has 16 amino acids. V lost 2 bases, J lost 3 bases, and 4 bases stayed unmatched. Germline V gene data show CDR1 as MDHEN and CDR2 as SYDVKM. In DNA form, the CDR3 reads TGTGCCAGCAGTTTACCGGGACAGGGTCACACCGGGGAGCTGTTTTTT. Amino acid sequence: CASSLPGQGHTGELFF.

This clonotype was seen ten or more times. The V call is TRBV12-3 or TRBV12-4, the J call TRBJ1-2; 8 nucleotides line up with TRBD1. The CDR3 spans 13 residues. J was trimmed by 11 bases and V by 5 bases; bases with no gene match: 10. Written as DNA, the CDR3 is TGTGCCAGCAGTCTAAAACAGGGGGTGATGTACACCTTC. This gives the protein CASSLKQGVMYTF.

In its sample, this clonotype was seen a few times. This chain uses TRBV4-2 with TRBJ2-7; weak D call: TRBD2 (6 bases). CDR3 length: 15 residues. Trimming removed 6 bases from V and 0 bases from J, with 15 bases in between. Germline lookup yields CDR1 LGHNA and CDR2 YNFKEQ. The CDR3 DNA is TGTGCCAGCAGAGGGGAGGTCGGGCCCTCCTACGAGCAGTACTTC. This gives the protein CASRGEVGPSYEQYF.

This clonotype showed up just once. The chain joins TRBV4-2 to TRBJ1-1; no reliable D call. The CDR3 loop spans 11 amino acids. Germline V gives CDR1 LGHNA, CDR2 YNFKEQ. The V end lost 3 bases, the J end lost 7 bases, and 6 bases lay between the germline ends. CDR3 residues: CASSHRHEAFF. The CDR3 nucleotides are TGTGCCAGCAGCCACCGGCATGAAGCTTTCTTT.

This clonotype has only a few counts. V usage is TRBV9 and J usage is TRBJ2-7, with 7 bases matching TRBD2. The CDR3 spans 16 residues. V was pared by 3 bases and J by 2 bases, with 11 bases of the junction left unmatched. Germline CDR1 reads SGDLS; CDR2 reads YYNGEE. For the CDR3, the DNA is TGTGCCAGCAGCGGGGGGGGTCACTTACAACCCTACGAGCAGTACTTC. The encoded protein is CASSGGGHLQPYEQYF.

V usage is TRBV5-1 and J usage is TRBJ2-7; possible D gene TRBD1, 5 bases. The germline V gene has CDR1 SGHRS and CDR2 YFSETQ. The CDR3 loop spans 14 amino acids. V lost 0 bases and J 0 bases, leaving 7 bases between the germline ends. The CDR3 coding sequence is TGCGCCAGCAGCTTGGGACAGTACTCCTACGAGCAGTACTTC. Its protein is CASSLGQYSYEQYF.

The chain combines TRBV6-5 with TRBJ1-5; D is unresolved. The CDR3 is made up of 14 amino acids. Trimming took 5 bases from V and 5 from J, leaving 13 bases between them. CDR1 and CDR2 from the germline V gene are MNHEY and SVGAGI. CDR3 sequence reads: CASSPINVYQPQHF. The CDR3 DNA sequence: TGTGCCAGCAGTCCCATCAACGTTTATCAGCCCCAGCATTTT.

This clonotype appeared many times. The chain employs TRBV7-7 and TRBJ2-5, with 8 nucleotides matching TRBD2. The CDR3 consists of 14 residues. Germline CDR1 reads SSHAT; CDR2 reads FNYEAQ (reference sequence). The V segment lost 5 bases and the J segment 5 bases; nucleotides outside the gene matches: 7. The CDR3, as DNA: TGTGCCAGCAGCCCCCGGGGGGGCCGGGAGACCCAGTACTTC. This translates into CASSPRGGRETQYF.

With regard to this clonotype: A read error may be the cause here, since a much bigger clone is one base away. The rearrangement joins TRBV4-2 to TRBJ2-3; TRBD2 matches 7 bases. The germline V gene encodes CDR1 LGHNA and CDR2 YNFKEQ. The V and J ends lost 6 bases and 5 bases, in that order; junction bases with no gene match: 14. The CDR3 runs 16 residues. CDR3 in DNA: TGTGCCAGCAGGACCCTTAGCGGGCGTAAGATAGATACGCAGTATTTT. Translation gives CASRTLSGRKIDTQYF.

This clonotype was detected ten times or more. The CDR3 here is CASSSQRGTDTQYF. The CDR3 DNA is TGTGCCAGCAGCTCCCAGCGGGGCACAGATACGCAGTATTTT. This chain uses TRBV7-2 with TRBJ2-3; TRBD2 might be the D (6 bases). Germline lookup yields CDR1 SGHTA and CDR2 FQGNSA. The V gene lost 4 bases and the J gene lost 1 base, with 9 bases spanning the gap. The CDR3 contains 14 residues.

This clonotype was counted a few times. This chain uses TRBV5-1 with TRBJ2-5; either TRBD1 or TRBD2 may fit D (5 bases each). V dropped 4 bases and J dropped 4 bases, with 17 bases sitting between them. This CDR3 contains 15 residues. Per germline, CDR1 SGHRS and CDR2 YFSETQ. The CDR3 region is CASSPGRPGGETQYF. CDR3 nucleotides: TGCGCCAGCAGCCCGGGAAGGCCTGGGGGAGAGACCCAGTACTTC.

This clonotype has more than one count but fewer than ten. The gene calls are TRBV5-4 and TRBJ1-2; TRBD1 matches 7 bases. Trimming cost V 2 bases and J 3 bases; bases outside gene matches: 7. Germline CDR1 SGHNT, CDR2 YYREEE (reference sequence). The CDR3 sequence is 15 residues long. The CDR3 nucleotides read TGTGCCAGCAGCTTCCCGGGACAGTTTTACTATGGCTACACCTTC. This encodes CASSFPGQFYYGYTF.

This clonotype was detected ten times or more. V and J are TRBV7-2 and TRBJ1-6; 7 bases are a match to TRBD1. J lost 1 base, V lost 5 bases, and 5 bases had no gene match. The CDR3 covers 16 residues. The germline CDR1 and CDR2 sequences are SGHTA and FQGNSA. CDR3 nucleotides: TGTGCCAGCAGCCCTTACAGGGGTTCCTATAATTCACCCCTCCACTTT. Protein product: CASSPYRGSYNSPLHF.

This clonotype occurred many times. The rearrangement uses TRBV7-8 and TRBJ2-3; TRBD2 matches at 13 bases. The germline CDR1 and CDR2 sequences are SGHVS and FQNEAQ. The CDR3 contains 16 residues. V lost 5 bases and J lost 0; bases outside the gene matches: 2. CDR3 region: CASSGGLAGSTDTQYF. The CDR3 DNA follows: TGTGCCAGCAGCGGGGGACTAGCGGGGAGCACAGATACGCAGTATTTT.